Listed here are 22 T cell receptor beta chains from one sample, sequenced in a study of lung T cells in sarcoidosis with Löfgren's syndrome. TCRdb used MiXCR to reprocess the reads, holding one entry per CDR3 protein. The sample contains 1,500 to 2,000 distinct CDR3 sequences, 25% to 30% of which appear only once. The sample comprised CD4+ T cells from bronchoalveolar lavage. These receptors were collected from a human donor with sarcoidosis (Löfgren's syndrome or another form), or a control subject (not recorded which).

This clonotype is labeled as medium-sized. This chain uses TRBV2 with TRBJ2-7; D tentatively reads TRBD1 or TRBD2 (5 bases each). V shed 10 bases and J shed 2 bases, with 12 bases lying between them. The CDR3 consists of 12 residues. The germline gives CDR1 SNHLY, CDR2 FYNNEI. The CDR3 sequence is CATRGAAYEQYF. The CDR3 DNA follows: TGTGCCACCCGAGGGGCGGCCTACGAGCAGTACTTC. Using reference TRBV2 and TRBJ2-7 for the parts outside the CDR3, the full variable domain is EPEVTQTPSHQVTQMGQEVILRCVPISNHLYFYWYRQILGQKVEFLVSFYNNEISEKSEIFDDQFSVERPDGSNFTLKIRSTKLEDSAMYFCATRGAAYEQYFGPGTRLTVT.

On this clonotype: The junction and the germline gene differ at one end; a read error may be behind it. The chain links TRBV6-1 to TRBJ1-5; D gene uncertain. The germline V gene encodes CDR1 MNHNS and CDR2 SASEGT. This CDR3 has 15 amino acids. The CDR3 spells CASSPWADSDQPQHF. Written as DNA, the CDR3 is TGTGCCAGCAGTCCTTGGGCAGATAGCGATCAGCCCCAGCATTTT.

This clonotype is classed as medium-sized. The junction departs from the called germline gene at one end, perhaps through a read error. The chain combines TRBV18 with TRBJ2-5; D uncertain. CDR1 and CDR2 from the germline V gene are KGHSH and LQKENI. CDR3 length: 12 amino acids. The CDR3 reads CASSLYQETQYF. The CDR3, as DNA: TGTGCTAGCTCCCTGTACCAAGAGACCCAGTACTTC.

By sample fraction, this clonotype is medium-sized. The V gene is TRBV5-4, the J gene TRBJ2-4, with TRBD1 identical over 7 bases. The CDR3 spans 14 residues. J lost 7 bases, V lost 3 bases, and 7 bases had no gene match. Germline V gene data show CDR1 as SGHNT and CDR2 as YYREEE (reference sequence). The CDR3 bases are TGTGCCAGCAGCTGGGACAGAAACTCCAACATTCAGTACTTC. As protein: CASSWDRNSNIQYF.

A remark on this clonotype: The CDR3 end shows no conserved phenylalanine or tryptophan, and so a read error is likely. This chain joins TRBV2 and TRBJ2-3; a weak D match, TRBD1 (5 bases). CDR3 length: 12 residues. The germline gives CDR1 SNHLY, CDR2 FYNNEI. CDR3 residues: CARVSGSDTQYL. The CDR3 coding sequence is TGCGCCAGGGTTTCAGGATCGGATACGCAGTATCTT.

The gene calls are TRBV25-1 and TRBJ1-1; 9 bases match TRBD1. The germline V gene has CDR1 MGHDK and CDR2 SYGVNS. CDR3 length equals 15 residues. J was trimmed by 4 bases and V by 4 bases; bases with no gene match: 7. In nucleotides, the CDR3 is TGTGCCAGCAGTGGGGGACAGGGTCCCCCCACTGAAGCTTTCTTT. Its protein product is CASSGGQGPPTEAFF.

Within the sample, this clonotype is medium-sized (0.01 to 0.1%). This sequence joins TRBV5-1 and TRBJ2-7, with a tentative D call TRBD2 (5 bases). This CDR3 is 12 amino acids long. The germline CDR1 and CDR2 sequences are SGHRS and YFSETQ. V lost 3 bases to trimming and J lost 6 bases, with 10 bases between them. The CDR3 protein is CASSSEAGEQYF. The DNA for the CDR3 is TGCGCCAGCAGCTCCGAGGCGGGCGAGCAGTACTTC.

This clonotype is deemed medium-sized (0.01 to 0.1%). The chain couples TRBV7-2 to TRBJ2-1; a possible D gene is TRBD2 (6 bases). Germline V gene data show CDR1 as SGHTA and CDR2 as FQGNSA. The CDR3 extends over 14 amino acids. Deletions cut 7 bases from V and 7 bases from J, with 17 bases between. CDR3 bases: TGTGCCAGCACCCCGTTGCTAGCGACGAATGAGCAGTTCTTC. Its protein product is CASTPLLATNEQFF.

V is TRBV20-1 and J is TRBJ1-4; TRBD1 matches at 8 bases. This CDR3 region has 19 residues. Trimming removed 1 base from V and 2 bases from J; junction bases left unmatched: 15. The germline V gene has CDR1 DFQATT and CDR2 SNEGSKA (reference sequence). This CDR3 is CSARARPGQETSTNEKLFF. The CDR3 DNA reads as TGCAGTGCTAGAGCCCGCCCGGGACAGGAAACTTCTACTAATGAAAAACTGTTTTTT.

This clonotype is large. This chain's CDR3 is CASSLDSVEQYF. The CDR3 bases are TGTGCCAGCAGCCTGGATTCCGTCGAGCAGTACTTC. This chain connects TRBV28 to TRBJ2-7, with D unresolved. CDR1 is MDHEN, CDR2 SYDVKM, per germline. The length of the CDR3 is 12 residues. Trimming took off 6 bases at V and 6 bases at J, with 12 bases between the two ends.

This clonotype is medium-sized (0.01 to 0.1%) by share. The chain has TRBV7-3 and TRBJ2-1; perhaps TRBD1 as D (6 bases). This CDR3 comprises 13 residues. V was pared by 4 bases and J by 10 bases, with 14 bases between. CDR1 is SGHTA, CDR2 FQGTGA, per germline. CDR3 nucleotides: TGTGCCAGCAGCTCCAGTATGGGACAAGAGCAGTTCTTC. Translated: CASSSSMGQEQFF.

This clonotype qualifies as medium-sized. V usage is TRBV2 and J usage is TRBJ1-2, with TRBD1 identical over 8 bases. Trimming removed 7 bases from V and 6 bases from J; junction bases left unmatched: 4. This CDR3 region has 12 residues. Germline V gene lookup returns CDR1 SNHLY and CDR2 FYNNEI. CDR3 coding DNA: TGTGCCAGCAAGTTGACAGGGGATGGCTACACCTTC. This codes for CASKLTGDGYTF.

The rearrangement links TRBV29-1 to TRBJ2-1; 8 bases align to TRBD2. Germline-derived CDR1 and CDR2 are SQVTM and ANQGSEA. The CDR3 sequence is 14 residues long. Losses at the gene ends were 3 bases for V and 7 bases for J; bases not matched to a gene: 8. Here the CDR3 DNA reads TGCAGCGTTGATGTAGCGGGAAGTTTGAATGAGCAGTTCTTC. Residues: CSVDVAGSLNEQFF.

By sample fraction, this clonotype is medium-sized. The chain employs TRBV3-1 and TRBJ2-7, with TRBD2 identical over 9 bases. V was pared by 3 bases and J by 6 bases, with 3 bases of the junction left unmatched. The CDR3 length is 13 residues. Germline V gives CDR1 LGHDT, CDR2 YNNKEL (reference sequence). The CDR3 DNA sequence: TGTGCCAGCAGCCAGACTAGCGGTGGCGAGCAGTACTTC. Translating it yields CASSQTSGGEQYF.

This clonotype was counted at least ten times. The chain is built from TRBV5-4 and TRBJ1-1, with D hard to call. The CDR3 has 14 residues. Germline V CDR1 and CDR2: SGHNT, YYREEE (reference sequence). The V and J ends lost 0 bases and 0 bases respectively, with 6 bases between them. The CDR3 nucleotides are TGTGCCAGCAGCTTGGACTTAGTGAACACTGAAGCTTTCTTT. Protein sequence: CASSLDLVNTEAFF.

This clonotype counts as large. J is TRBJ2-3 and V is TRBV2; D ambiguous. This CDR3 comprises 13 residues. Germline loops: CDR1 SNHLY, CDR2 FYNNEI. The germline V and J ends were trimmed by 4 bases and 5 bases, with 10 bases remaining between them. In DNA, the CDR3 is TGTGCCAGCAGTGTCGGGCAGAGAGATACGCAGTATTTT. Its protein is CASSVGQRDTQYF.

This clonotype is medium-sized within its sample. This rearrangement joins TRBV10-3 to TRBJ1-1, with D possibly matching TRBD1 (5 bases). With 9 bases removed from V and 1 base from J, the gap between germline ends came to 12 bases. The germline gives CDR1 ENHRY, CDR2 SYGVKD. This CDR3 is 13 amino acids long. CDR3: CAMAGLPNTEAFF. The CDR3 DNA reads TGTGCCATGGCGGGACTGCCGAACACTGAAGCTTTCTTT.

This clonotype was seen more than once but under ten times. It may be a read error: a sequence one base away is much more abundant. The chain combines TRBV3-1 with TRBJ2-7; no firm D call. CDR1 is LGHDT and CDR2 is YNNKEL in the germline V gene (reference sequence). The CDR3 extends over 14 amino acids. As DNA, the CDR3 is TGTGCCAGCAGCCAAGAGTTGGGCACCTACGAGCAGTGCTTC. Amino acid sequence: CASSQELGTYEQCF.

Of note for this clonotype: A much larger clone is a single base away; this may be a read error. This chain links TRBV2 with TRBJ2-5, with D possibly TRBD2 on 6 matching bases. The CDR3 contains 12 residues. The germline gives CDR1 SNHLY, CDR2 FYNNEI. V was pared by 4 bases and J by 5 bases, with 8 bases between. DNA of the CDR3: TGTGCCAGCAGTGTCCGGGGGGAGACCCAGTACTTC. Translated, it gives CASSVRGETQYF.

Comments on this clonotype: This clone may be a read error of a much larger clone one base away. A read error is likely, as this CDR3 ends without the conserved phenylalanine or tryptophan. V gene TRBV7-2 combines with J gene TRBJ2-3, with D tentatively TRBD1 (5 bases). The V gene's germline CDR1 is SGHTA and CDR2 FQGNSA. This CDR3 spans 12 amino acids. The CDR3 loop is CASSLSTGTQYL. In DNA form, the CDR3 reads TGTGCCAGCAGCTTAAGCACAGGTACGCAGTATCTT.

With regard to this clonotype: A read error may account for a junction end that differs from germline. The chain carries TRBV7-2 and TRBJ2-2; D is unresolved. The CDR3 has 14 amino acids. Germline V lookup: CDR1 SGHTA, CDR2 FQGNSA. The CDR3: CASSLLHPTGELFF. As DNA, the CDR3 is TGCGCCAGCAGCTTACTCCATCCCACCGGGGAGCTGTTTTTT.

By sample share, this clonotype is medium-sized. This chain links TRBV2 with TRBJ2-5; possibly TRBD1 or TRBD2 for D (5 bases each). Germline V gives CDR1 SNHLY, CDR2 FYNNEI. Trimming left V 5 bases short and J 4 bases short, with 14 bases between. The CDR3 spans 14 residues. The CDR3 region is CASSLGTARETQYF. The CDR3 DNA sequence: TGTGCCAGCAGTTTAGGGACGGCCCGAGAGACCCAGTACTTC. The full variable domain, in which reference TRBV2 and TRBJ2-5 provide the parts outside the CDR3, is EPEVTQTPSHQVTQMGQEVILRCVPISNHLYFYWYRQILGQKVEFLVSFYNNEISEKSEIFDDQFSVERPDGSNFTLKIRSTKLEDSAMYFCASSLGTARETQYFGPGTRLLVL.